Listed below are T cell receptor beta chains from one sample, sequenced in a study of T cells in Graves' hyperthyroidism and ophthalmopathy. One entry per CDR3 protein, called by TCRdb with MiXCR from the multiplex PCR reads. The sample lists approximately 410,000 distinct CDR3 sequences, about 14% occurring once. Sequencing was done on a sample of blood. All receptors derive from a man between 18 and 29 years old with Graves' ophthalmopathy. Both conserved end residues are part of each CDR3. D genes are given only for firm matches. Size is omitted from some rows. Given values are once, few, many or a class for expanded clones.

j_gene: TRBJ2-1
len: 17
v_gene: TRBV9
abundance: many
d_gene: TRBD2
CDR3nt: TGTGCCAGCAGCGTGGCCGTAGCGGGAGAAGGTACAAATGAGCAGTTCTTC
CDR3aa: CASSVAVAGEGTNEQFF

j_gene: TRBJ2-7
len: 12
v_gene: TRBV13
abundance: many
d_gene: .
CDR3nt: TGTGCCAGCAGCATACAGGGGGGGGAGCAGTACTTC
CDR3aa: CASSIQGGEQYF

j_gene: TRBJ2-2
len: 14
v_gene: TRBV10-3
abundance: few
d_gene: TRBD1
CDR3nt: TGTGCAACACAAACAGGGGGGAACACCGGGGAGCTGTTTTTT
CDR3aa: CATQTGGNTGELFF

j_gene: TRBJ2-1
len: 13
v_gene: TRBV3-1
abundance: many
d_gene: .
CDR3nt: TGTGCCAGCCGCCAAAATGGGGGAAGTGAGCAGTTCTTC
CDR3aa: CASRQNGGSEQFF

j_gene: TRBJ1-2
len: 13
v_gene: TRBV30
abundance: many
d_gene: .
CDR3nt: TGTGCCTGGAGCGTCCTTGCCCTCTATGGCTACACCTTC
CDR3aa: CAWSVLALYGYTF

j_gene: TRBJ2-2
len: 16
v_gene: TRBV4-1
abundance: few
d_gene: .
CDR3nt: TGCGCCAGCAGCCAGCCTGACGGGGTTTGGACCGGGGAGCTGTTTTTT
CDR3aa: CASSQPDGVWTGELFF

j_gene: TRBJ1-1
len: 12
v_gene: TRBV6-1
abundance: many
d_gene: .
CDR3nt: TGTGCCAGCAGGGGTGAATACACTGAAGCTTTCTTT
CDR3aa: CASRGEYTEAFF

j_gene: TRBJ2-1
len: 14
v_gene: TRBV2
abundance: many
d_gene: .
CDR3nt: TGTGCCGCGGCGCGCTCCCTCTCCTACAATGAGCAGTTCTTC
CDR3aa: CAAARSLSYNEQFF

j_gene: TRBJ1-2
len: 14
v_gene: TRBV27
abundance: many
d_gene: TRBD1
CDR3nt: TGTGCCAGCAGTCCCCGACAGGGGGCAGGTGGCTACACCTTC
CDR3aa: CASSPRQGAGGYTF

j_gene: TRBJ1-4
len: 14
v_gene: TRBV6-1
abundance: .
d_gene: TRBD1
CDR3nt: TGTGCCAGCAGAAAACAGGGGGGCGGTGAAAAACTGTTTTTT
CDR3aa: CASRKQGGGEKLFF

j_gene: TRBJ2-1
len: 15
v_gene: TRBV5-1
abundance: many
d_gene: TRBD2
CDR3nt: TGCGCCAGCAGCAATAGCGGGGAGCCCTACAATGAGCAGTTCTTC
CDR3aa: CASSNSGEPYNEQFF

j_gene: TRBJ1-2
len: 16
v_gene: TRBV7-9
abundance: few
d_gene: TRBD1
CDR3nt: TGTGCCAGCAGCTTGCCGGGACAGGCGGGGAGGTATGGCTACACCTTC
CDR3aa: CASSLPGQAGRYGYTF

j_gene: TRBJ2-7
len: 17
v_gene: TRBV4-1
abundance: many
d_gene: TRBD1
CDR3nt: TGCGCCAGCAGCCAAGACATATCGGGACAGGGAAGGTACGAGCAGTACTTC
CDR3aa: CASSQDISGQGRYEQYF

j_gene: TRBJ2-3
len: 15
v_gene: TRBV12-3/TRBV12-4
abundance: many
d_gene: .
CDR3nt: TGTGCCAGCAGTTTCAATGGCGGGCTCACAGATACGCAGTATTTT
CDR3aa: CASSFNGGLTDTQYF

j_gene: TRBJ2-7
len: 13
v_gene: TRBV5-1
abundance: few
d_gene: .
CDR3nt: TGCGCCAGCAGCTTGAAGGGGAAGCTCGAGCAGTACTTC
CDR3aa: CASSLKGKLEQYF

j_gene: TRBJ1-5
len: 13
v_gene: TRBV6-1
abundance: many
d_gene: .
CDR3nt: TGTGCCAGCAGTTCCCTATTCGATCAGCCCCAGCATTTT
CDR3aa: CASSSLFDQPQHF

j_gene: TRBJ2-1
len: 16
v_gene: TRBV19
abundance: .
d_gene: TRBD2
CDR3nt: TGTGCCAGTAGTATTCACGTGACTAGCGGATACAATGAGCAGTTCTTC
CDR3aa: CASSIHVTSGYNEQFF

j_gene: TRBJ2-2
len: 13
v_gene: TRBV6-4
abundance: .
d_gene: .
CDR3nt: TGTGCCAGCAGTGAGTTTGACACCGGGGAGCTGTTTTTT
CDR3aa: CASSEFDTGELFF

j_gene: TRBJ1-2
len: 13
v_gene: TRBV5-6
abundance: many
d_gene: TRBD1
CDR3nt: TGTGCCAGCAGCCTGACAGGGGAGGATGGCTACACCTTC
CDR3aa: CASSLTGEDGYTF

j_gene: TRBJ2-1
len: 16
v_gene: TRBV5-5
abundance: many
d_gene: .
CDR3nt: TGTGCCAGCAGCGTATACAGGGCAAGTCAATACAATGAGCAGTTCTTC
CDR3aa: CASSVYRASQYNEQFF

j_gene: TRBJ2-7
len: 13
v_gene: TRBV10-2
abundance: .
d_gene: TRBD1
CDR3nt: TGCGCCAGCAGTGGGACAGGGGGCTTGGAGCAGTACTTC
CDR3aa: CASSGTGGLEQYF

j_gene: TRBJ1-2
len: 16
v_gene: TRBV29-1
abundance: .
d_gene: TRBD1
CDR3nt: TGCAGCGTTGACAAGGCGGGACAGACCACTGGCTATGGCTACACCTTC
CDR3aa: CSVDKAGQTTGYGYTF

j_gene: TRBJ2-7
len: 15
v_gene: TRBV2
abundance: many
d_gene: TRBD1
CDR3nt: TGTGCCAGCAGTGAAGCCTGGGGACAGACCTACGAGCAGTACTTC
CDR3aa: CASSEAWGQTYEQYF

j_gene: TRBJ1-1
len: 11
v_gene: TRBV5-1
abundance: many
d_gene: .
CDR3nt: TGCGCCAGCAGCTTGCCGGGACCAGCTTTCTTT
CDR3aa: CASSLPGPAFF

j_gene: TRBJ2-1
len: 14
v_gene: TRBV11-3
abundance: many
d_gene: .
CDR3nt: TGTGCCAGCAGCTTGAGGACACCTTACAATGAGCAGTTCTTC
CDR3aa: CASSLRTPYNEQFF

j_gene: TRBJ1-1
len: 15
v_gene: TRBV19
abundance: .
d_gene: .
CDR3nt: TGTGCCAGTAGTACCAGGAGGCGCGAGAACACTGAAGCTTTCTTT
CDR3aa: CASSTRRRENTEAFF

j_gene: TRBJ2-1
len: 16
v_gene: TRBV7-9
abundance: many
d_gene: .
CDR3nt: TGTGCCAGCAGCTTCTCCGACTTTGAGTTGGGGAATGAGCAGTTCTTC
CDR3aa: CASSFSDFELGNEQFF

j_gene: TRBJ1-6
len: 14
v_gene: TRBV20-1
abundance: .
d_gene: .
CDR3nt: TGCAGTGCTAGAGATTGGGGGAGGGATTCACCCCTCCACTTT
CDR3aa: CSARDWGRDSPLHF

j_gene: TRBJ1-5
len: 14
v_gene: TRBV12-3/TRBV12-4
abundance: many
d_gene: .
CDR3nt: TGTGCCAGCAGCATTACAGGGCGCAATCAGCCCCAGCATTTT
CDR3aa: CASSITGRNQPQHF

j_gene: TRBJ1-4
len: 14
v_gene: TRBV20-1
abundance: many
d_gene: .
CDR3nt: TGCAGTGCTAGAGTCGTGCCTCAGGATGAAAAACTGTTTTTT
CDR3aa: CSARVVPQDEKLFF

j_gene: TRBJ1-2
len: 16
v_gene: TRBV27
abundance: many
d_gene: .
CDR3nt: TGTGCCAGCAGTTTACGGGCGCCGACGGGGGGATATCGCTACACCTTC
CDR3aa: CASSLRAPTGGYRYTF

j_gene: TRBJ1-1
len: 13
v_gene: TRBV6-2/TRBV6-3
abundance: .
d_gene: .
CDR3nt: TGTGCCAGCGGGGACCGAGCTCACACTGAAGCTTTCTTT
CDR3aa: CASGDRAHTEAFF

j_gene: TRBJ2-7
len: 14
v_gene: TRBV30
abundance: .
d_gene: TRBD1
CDR3nt: TGTGCCTGGACCATAGGACAGGGTCCCTACGAGCAGTACTTC
CDR3aa: CAWTIGQGPYEQYF

j_gene: TRBJ1-2
len: 17
v_gene: TRBV12-3/TRBV12-4
abundance: few
d_gene: .
CDR3nt: TGTGCCAGCAGTTTTAGGGCAGGGGTGGATAGGGAGAATGGCTACACCTTC
CDR3aa: CASSFRAGVDRENGYTF

j_gene: TRBJ2-2
len: 14
v_gene: TRBV2
abundance: few
d_gene: TRBD1
CDR3nt: TGTGCCAGCACCAAGGACAGGTGGGCCGGGGAGCTGTTTTTT
CDR3aa: CASTKDRWAGELFF

j_gene: TRBJ1-2
len: 16
v_gene: TRBV30
abundance: many
d_gene: .
CDR3nt: TGTGCCTGGAGTCCCACCGGGCCCATAGTCAGCTATGGCTACACCTTC
CDR3aa: CAWSPTGPIVSYGYTF

j_gene: TRBJ2-7
len: 15
v_gene: TRBV9
abundance: few
d_gene: .
CDR3nt: TGTGCCAGCAGCGTAGACGGGAGTGGATCCTACGAGCAGTACTTC
CDR3aa: CASSVDGSGSYEQYF

j_gene: TRBJ2-7
len: 17
v_gene: TRBV6-1
abundance: many
d_gene: TRBD1
CDR3nt: TGTGCCAGCAGTGAAGCTTGGGACAGGGTTGGAGCCTACGAGCAGTACTTC
CDR3aa: CASSEAWDRVGAYEQYF

j_gene: TRBJ2-7
len: 13
v_gene: TRBV30
abundance: many
d_gene: .
CDR3nt: TGTGCCTGGAGACGGCAGGGATCTTACGAGCAGTACTTC
CDR3aa: CAWRRQGSYEQYF

j_gene: TRBJ2-4
len: 15
v_gene: TRBV20-1
abundance: few
d_gene: TRBD1
CDR3nt: TGCAGTGCTAGACTAAAGACAGGGTCCAAAAACATTCAGTACTTC
CDR3aa: CSARLKTGSKNIQYF

j_gene: TRBJ2-7
len: 12
v_gene: TRBV30
abundance: many
d_gene: .
CDR3nt: TGTGCCTGGACTTTGGGGATCTACGAGCAGTACTTC
CDR3aa: CAWTLGIYEQYF

j_gene: TRBJ2-7
len: 15
v_gene: TRBV11-2
abundance: .
d_gene: TRBD2
CDR3nt: TGTGCCAGCAGCTTAGTTAGCGGGAACTACTACGAGCAGTACTTC
CDR3aa: CASSLVSGNYYEQYF

j_gene: TRBJ2-3
len: 14
v_gene: TRBV11-2
abundance: many
d_gene: .
CDR3nt: TGTGCCAGCAGCTTGGGGCAGAGGTCAGATACGCAGTATTTT
CDR3aa: CASSLGQRSDTQYF

j_gene: TRBJ2-1
len: 13
v_gene: TRBV20-1
abundance: .
d_gene: TRBD2
CDR3nt: TGCAGTGCTGAGGGGGGCGGGGGGAGTGAGCAGTTCTTC
CDR3aa: CSAEGGGGSEQFF

j_gene: TRBJ1-2
len: 14
v_gene: TRBV27
abundance: many
d_gene: TRBD1
CDR3nt: TGTGCCAGCAGTTTAGCAGGGGGTTCCTATGGCTACACCTTC
CDR3aa: CASSLAGGSYGYTF

j_gene: TRBJ2-6
len: 17
v_gene: TRBV3-1
abundance: .
d_gene: TRBD1
CDR3nt: TGTGCCAGCAGCTCCGGGACAGGCCCCTCTGGGGCCAACGTCCTGACTTTC
CDR3aa: CASSSGTGPSGANVLTF

j_gene: TRBJ1-1
len: 11
v_gene: TRBV20-1
abundance: few
d_gene: .
CDR3nt: TGCAGTTCTGGTGGGGGCACTGAAGCTTTCTTT
CDR3aa: CSSGGGTEAFF

j_gene: TRBJ2-5
len: 15
v_gene: TRBV11-2
abundance: many
d_gene: .
CDR3nt: TGTGCCAGCAGCTTAGGTCGTGGGTTCCAAGAGACCCAGTACTTC
CDR3aa: CASSLGRGFQETQYF

j_gene: TRBJ2-7
len: 16
v_gene: TRBV13
abundance: .
d_gene: TRBD2
CDR3nt: TGTGCCAGCAGCTTAGGACCCAGGACTAGCGGATACGAGCAGTACTTC
CDR3aa: CASSLGPRTSGYEQYF

j_gene: TRBJ2-2
len: 18
v_gene: TRBV5-1
abundance: many
d_gene: .
CDR3nt: TGCGCCAGCAGCTTGTTTCCAGGATCGGATCTGAGCACCGGGGAGCTGTTTTTT
CDR3aa: CASSLFPGSDLSTGELFF

j_gene: TRBJ2-5
len: 16
v_gene: TRBV5-1
abundance: many
d_gene: .
CDR3nt: TGCGCCAGCAGCTTTGAGTCACAGGGAGGAGGAGAGACCCAGTACTTC
CDR3aa: CASSFESQGGGETQYF

j_gene: TRBJ2-1
len: 13
v_gene: TRBV24-1
abundance: few
d_gene: .
CDR3nt: TGTGCCACCTCGGGGGCCTCCTACAATGAGCAGTTCTTC
CDR3aa: CATSGASYNEQFF

j_gene: TRBJ2-7
len: 13
v_gene: TRBV30
abundance: many
d_gene: .
CDR3nt: TGTGCCTGGAGTACCAGGACAGCTACCGAGCAGTACTTC
CDR3aa: CAWSTRTATEQYF

j_gene: TRBJ1-6
len: 13
v_gene: TRBV9
abundance: .
d_gene: .
CDR3nt: TGTGCCAGCAGCCCGGGGACAAAATCACCCCTCCACTTT
CDR3aa: CASSPGTKSPLHF